This T cell receptor beta chain stems from a study of T cells in Graves' hyperthyroidism and ophthalmopathy. Study results and limitations: Before onset, by a median of approximately 6.2 months, the model predicted ophthalmopathy. A model of 13 V-J features distinguished ophthalmopathy from stable hyperthyroidism. Most clonotypes expanded in the thyroid (above 0.001) were also present in blood.

Enrolled ophthalmopathy patients presented with a Clinical Activity Score of at least 3, a NOSPECS grade of at least 4, and disease duration under 3 months. This clonotype was observed many times. No antigen is known for it. RNA transcripts were the template for amplifying TCR beta CDR3 regions. The HTBI primer set drove a first-round RT-PCR of the TCR CDR3. TCRdb processed the multiplex PCR reads anew with MiXCR; each CDR3 protein has one entry. Found here are about 480,000 distinct CDR3 sequences, roughly 24% of them singletons; the top ten hold roughly 10%. In germline, CDR1 is SGHTA, CDR2 FQGNSA. The junction had 6 bases not matched to a gene; V was cut back by 5 bases and J by 2 bases. This CDR3 region has 15 residues.

The specimen was blood. This sequence joins TRBV7-2 and TRBJ1-3; 7 nucleotides align to TRBD1. This receptor was taken from a woman aged 25 to 39 with Graves' ophthalmopathy. CDR3: CASSVNDRAGNTIYF. CDR3 in DNA: TGTGCCAGCAGCGTAAACGACAGGGCTGGAAACACCATATATTTT.